The rows below give T cell receptor beta chains drawn from one sample of a study of OX40 agonist ivuxolimab in advanced cancers. The table came from immunoSEQ multiplex PCR; TCRdb's copy has only in-frame clones and leaves some out. The repertoire has around 18,000 clones, about 83% of them found once; the top ten carry 13%. This material consisted of CD4+ or CD8+ T cells sorted from blood, taken in a trial of the OX40 agonist ivuxolimab. These receptors all stem from an adult with an advanced solid tumor such as melanoma, head and neck, liver or kidney cancer. The CDR3 runs from the conserved cysteine through the conserved F or W. Fields, in order: V gene, D gene, clone size, J gene, CDR3 DNA, CDR3 protein. D genes are given only for firm matches. The size field is filled for only some rows; it gives once, few, many or a size class.

TRBV4-1	TRBD2	NA	TRBJ2-1	TGCGCCAGCAGCCAAGTCCTGAGAGGACTAGCGGGGAGGGATGAGCAGTTCTTC	CASSQVLRGLAGRDEQFF
TRBV2	NA	NA	TRBJ2-2	TGTGCCAGCAGTGAAAACGGGATCGGGGAGCTGTTTTTT	CASSENGIGELFF
TRBV9	NA	NA	TRBJ2-1	TGTGCCAGCAGCCCTCAACCAGCGCGGTCCTACAATGAGCAGTTCTTC	CASSPQPARSYNEQFF
TRBV5-1	TRBD2	NA	TRBJ2-1	TGCGCCAGCAGCTTTATTAGCGGGGGGGCGTACAATGAGCAGTTCTTC	CASSFISGGAYNEQFF
TRBV4-2	TRBD1	NA	TRBJ2-2	TGTGCCAGCAGCCCTCGGACAGGGGGCGAGACCGGGGAGCTGTTTTTT	CASSPRTGGETGELFF
TRBV27	NA	few	TRBJ1-4	TGTGCCAGCAGTTTGGCGGGTCAGGGCCAAAATGAAAAACTGTTTTTT	CASSLAGQGQNEKLFF
TRBV2	TRBD1	NA	TRBJ2-5	TGTGCCAGGGGACAGGGGGCAAACCAAGAGACCCAGTACTTC	CARGQGANQETQYF
TRBV9	NA	medium-sized	TRBJ1-5	TGTGCCAGCAGCCCGAATAGCAATCAGCCCCAGCATTTT	CASSPNSNQPQHF
TRBV6-5	TRBD2	NA	TRBJ2-3	TGTGCCAGCAGTTACTCGAGATTGGCGGGGGCGCAGTATTTT	CASSYSRLAGAQYF
TRBV29-1	TRBD1	NA	TRBJ1-3	TGCAGCGTTCGGACAGGGTCTAGCTCTGGAAACACCATATATTTT	CSVRTGSSSGNTIYF
TRBV30	TRBD2	NA	TRBJ2-4	TGTGCCTGGAGTGTACAGAGCGGGGGGAGCATTCAGTACTTC	CAWSVQSGGSIQYF
TRBV11-2	NA	NA	TRBJ2-1	TGTGCCAGCAGCTCATTGTCTGGCAGGCAGGAGCAGTTCTTC	CASSSLSGRQEQFF
TRBV15	NA	NA	TRBJ1-6	TGTGCCACCTCTCGGGGAAATTCACCCCTCCACTTT	CATSRGNSPLHF
TRBV23-1	NA	NA	TRBJ1-4	TGCGCCAGCAGTCCCACCGGGGGACAACGAAATGAAAAACTGTTTTTT	CASSPTGGQRNEKLFF
TRBV19	NA	NA	TRBJ1-3	TGTGCCAGTAGTATCGACAGACGGAGAAACACCATATATTTT	CASSIDRRRNTIYF
TRBV6-6	NA	NA	TRBJ1-1	TGTGCCAGCAGTTCCCTAGGACGATCCGAAGCCTTCTTT	CASSSLGRSEAFF
TRBV6-1	NA	NA	TRBJ2-7	TGTGCCAGCAGTCGAGGGCCTTCCTACGAGCAGTACTTC	CASSRGPSYEQYF
TRBV2	TRBD1	medium-sized	TRBJ2-1	TGTGCCAGCACCCGGGACAGGGGGCGCGATGAGCAGTTCTTC	CASTRDRGRDEQFF
TRBV6-1	TRBD2	NA	TRBJ2-1	TGTGCCAGCAGTGAACCTAGCGGGAGTTCTATCGAGCAGTTCTTC	CASSEPSGSSIEQFF
TRBV28	NA	NA	TRBJ1-1	TGTGCCAGCAGTTCTAGGGGGAGGGAAGCTTTCTTT	CASSSRGREAFF
TRBV7-9	NA	NA	TRBJ2-2	TGTGCCAGCAGCTCGATGACTGCCGGGGAGCTGTTTTTT	CASSSMTAGELFF
TRBV5-6	NA	NA	TRBJ1-2	TGTGCCAGCAGCTTGGATTGGGGGCGTTTTGACTATGGCTACACCTTC	CASSLDWGRFDYGYTF
TRBV7-2	TRBD1	NA	TRBJ1-5	TGTGCCAGCAGCTTGGGGACAGGCAATCAGCCCCAGCATTTT	CASSLGTGNQPQHF
TRBV28	TRBD1	NA	TRBJ1-2	TGTGCCAGCAGTCCACAGACAGGGGCTATGTATGGCTACACCTTC	CASSPQTGAMYGYTF
TRBV6-1	NA	NA	TRBJ2-4	TGTGCCAGCAGTTCCCAAATGACAGTTGAAAACATTCAGTACTTC	CASSSQMTVENIQYF
TRBV7-2	NA	NA	TRBJ1-5	TGTGCCAGCAGCAAGGGTGGGGGCAATCAGCCCCAGCATTTT	CASSKGGGNQPQHF
TRBV6-5	TRBD1	NA	TRBJ1-1	TGTGCCACCGCGAGGGGGCACAGGGGGCAGACTGAAGCTTTCTTT	CATARGHRGQTEAFF
TRBV6-6	NA	NA	TRBJ1-1	TGTGCCAGCAGTTACCTGATGGGCGCTTTCTTT	CASSYLMGAFF
TRBV5-6	NA	NA	TRBJ1-5	TGTGCCAGCAGCTTGGCCAGGGAGGTCTCCTATAGCAATCAGCCCCAGCATTTT	CASSLAREVSYSNQPQHF
TRBV20-1	NA	NA	TRBJ2-7	TGCAGTGCTAGGGGTTACGAGCAGTACTTC	CSARGYEQYF
TRBV4-1	NA	NA	TRBJ1-1	TGCGCCAGCAGCCAAGATCTCCCACCGATCTCAAACAGAGTCCAAGCTTTCTTT	CASSQDLPPISNRVQAFF
TRBV6-5	TRBD2	NA	TRBJ2-5	TGTGCCAGCAGTTACTGGGACTATTCTCTCGAGACCCAGTACTTC	CASSYWDYSLETQYF
TRBV28	NA	NA	TRBJ2-1	TGTGCCAGCAGCCCCAGCGGAACCTACAATGAGCAGTTCTTC	CASSPSGTYNEQFF
TRBV7-2	NA	NA	TRBJ1-5	TGTGCCAGCAGCTTTCTCAATACACCCGATCAGCCCCAGCATTTT	CASSFLNTPDQPQHF
TRBV7-6	TRBD2	NA	TRBJ2-7	TGTGCCAGCAGCTTAACTAGCGGGGCCTACGAGCAGTACTTC	CASSLTSGAYEQYF
TRBV27	NA	NA	TRBJ1-2	TGTGCCATTCAGGGGTCCTCCTATGGCTACACCTTC	CAIQGSSYGYTF
TRBV29-1	TRBD2	NA	TRBJ2-5	TGCAGCGTTGAATTTCCTAGCGGGAGATCAGAGACCCAGTACTTC	CSVEFPSGRSETQYF
TRBV28	NA	NA	TRBJ2-6	TGTGCCAGCAGTCTTGGGAGTTCAGGGGCCAACGTCCTGACTTTC	CASSLGSSGANVLTF